Described below is a single T cell receptor beta chain sequence and its context. Its specificity is not known. Genomic DNA served as template for TCR beta VDJ and CDR3 profiling. TCRdb re-analysed the reads in MiXCR, keeping a single row per CDR3 protein. This sample carries 150,000 or so distinct CDR3 sequences, 55% to 70% of them seen once, and the ten largest clones take over 40%. The sample is drawn from a study of CD8+CD57+ T cells in acquired aplastic anemia. On the study more broadly: CD4+ reads averaged roughly 10 million in healthy donors. Regarding the study as a whole: Common to patients and controls were twenty-nine CD8+ CDR3 sequences. Controls did not differ significantly from patients in CD8+ Simpson's diversity.

The V end was cut by 4 bases, the J end by 1 base, with 22 bases between. The CDR3 runs to 18 residues. CDR1 and CDR2 from the germline V gene are MGHRA and YSYEKL. What was sequenced was sorted CD4+, CD8+, or CD8+CD57+ T cells (not recorded which) from PBMCs. This clonotype originated in a human donor in good health. This chain links TRBV4-1 with TRBJ1-2; no definite D call. The CDR3 bases are TGCGCCAGCAGCCTTCGGGGTCTCGTTGGCAGACTTAACTATGGCTACACCTTC. Protein: CASSLRGLVGRLNYGYTF.